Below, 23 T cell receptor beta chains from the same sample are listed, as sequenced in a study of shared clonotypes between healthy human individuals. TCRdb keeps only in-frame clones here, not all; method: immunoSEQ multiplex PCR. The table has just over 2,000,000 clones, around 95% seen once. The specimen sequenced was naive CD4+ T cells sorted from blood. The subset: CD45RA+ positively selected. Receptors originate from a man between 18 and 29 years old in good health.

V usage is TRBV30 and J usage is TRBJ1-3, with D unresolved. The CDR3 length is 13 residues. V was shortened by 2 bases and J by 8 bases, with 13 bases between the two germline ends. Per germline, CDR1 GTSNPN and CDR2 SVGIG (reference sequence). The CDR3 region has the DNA TGTGCCTGGAGTACCGGCCTAAGGGACACCATATATTTT. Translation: CAWSTGLRDTIYF.

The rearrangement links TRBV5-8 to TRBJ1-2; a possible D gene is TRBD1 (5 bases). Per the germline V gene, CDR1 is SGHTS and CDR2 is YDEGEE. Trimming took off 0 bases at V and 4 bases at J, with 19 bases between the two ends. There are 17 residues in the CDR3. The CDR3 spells CASSLAFGTYNGYGYTF. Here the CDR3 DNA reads TGTGCCAGCAGCTTGGCTTTCGGGACGTACAACGGCTATGGCTACACCTTC.

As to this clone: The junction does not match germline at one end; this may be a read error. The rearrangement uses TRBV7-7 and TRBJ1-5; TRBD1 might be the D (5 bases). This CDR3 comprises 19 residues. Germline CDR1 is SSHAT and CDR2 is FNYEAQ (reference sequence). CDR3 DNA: TGTGCTAGCAGCTTTGGGACTCGCAGCGGGAGCTTTAGCAATCAGCCCCAGCATTTT. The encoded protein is CASSFGTRSGSFSNQPQHF.

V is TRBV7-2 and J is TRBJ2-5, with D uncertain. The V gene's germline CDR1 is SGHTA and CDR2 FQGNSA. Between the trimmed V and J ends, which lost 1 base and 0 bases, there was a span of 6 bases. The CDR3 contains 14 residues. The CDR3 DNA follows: TGTGCCAGCAGCTTAGGAGGCTACCAAGAGACCCAGTACTTC. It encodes CASSLGGYQETQYF.

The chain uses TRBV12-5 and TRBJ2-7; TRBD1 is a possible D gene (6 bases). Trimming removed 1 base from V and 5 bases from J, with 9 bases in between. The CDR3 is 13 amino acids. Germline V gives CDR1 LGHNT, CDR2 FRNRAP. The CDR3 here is CASGLGPGDEQYF. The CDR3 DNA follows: TGTGCTAGTGGTTTGGGTCCAGGGGACGAGCAGTACTTC.

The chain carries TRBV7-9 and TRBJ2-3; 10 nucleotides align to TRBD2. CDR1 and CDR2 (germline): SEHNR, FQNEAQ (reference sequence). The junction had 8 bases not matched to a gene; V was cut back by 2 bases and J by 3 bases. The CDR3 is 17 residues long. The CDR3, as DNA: TGTGCCAGCAGCTTAAAGGCTAGCGGGGGCGTAACAGATACGCAGTATTTT. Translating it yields CASSLKASGGVTDTQYF.

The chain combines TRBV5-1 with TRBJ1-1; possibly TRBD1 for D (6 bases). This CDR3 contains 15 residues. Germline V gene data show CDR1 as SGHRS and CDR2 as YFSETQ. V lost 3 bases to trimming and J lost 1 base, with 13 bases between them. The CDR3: CASSSRGGGNTEAFF. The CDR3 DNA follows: TGCGCCAGCAGCTCCCGGGGAGGGGGGAACACTGAAGCTTTCTTT.

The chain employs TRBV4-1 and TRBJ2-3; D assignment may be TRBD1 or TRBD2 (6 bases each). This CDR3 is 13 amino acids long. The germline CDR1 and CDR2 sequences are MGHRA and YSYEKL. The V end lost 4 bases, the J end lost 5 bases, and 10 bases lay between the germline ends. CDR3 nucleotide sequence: TGCGCCAGCAGCCTAGAGGGGGGAGATACGCAGTATTTT. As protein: CASSLEGGDTQYF.

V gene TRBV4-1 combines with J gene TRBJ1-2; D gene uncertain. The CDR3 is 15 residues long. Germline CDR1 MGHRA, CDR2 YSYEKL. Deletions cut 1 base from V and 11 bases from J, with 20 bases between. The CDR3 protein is CASSQGGTAFISYTF. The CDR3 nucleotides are TGCGCCAGCAGCCAAGGAGGCACGGCTTTTATCTCTTACACCTTC.

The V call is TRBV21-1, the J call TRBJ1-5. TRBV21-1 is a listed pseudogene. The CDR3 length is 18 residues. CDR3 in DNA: TGTGCCAGCAGCCTCCGGCGGGAGGACAGAGAATCCAATCAGCCCCAGCATTTT. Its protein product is CASSLRREDRESNQPQHF.

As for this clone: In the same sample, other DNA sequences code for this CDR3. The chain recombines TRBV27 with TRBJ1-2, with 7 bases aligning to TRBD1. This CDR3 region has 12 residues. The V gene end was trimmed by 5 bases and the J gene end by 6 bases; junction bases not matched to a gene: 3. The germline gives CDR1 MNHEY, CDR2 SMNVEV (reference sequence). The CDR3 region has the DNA TGTGCCAGCAGTGCGACAGGGAATGGCTACACCTTC. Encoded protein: CASSATGNGYTF.

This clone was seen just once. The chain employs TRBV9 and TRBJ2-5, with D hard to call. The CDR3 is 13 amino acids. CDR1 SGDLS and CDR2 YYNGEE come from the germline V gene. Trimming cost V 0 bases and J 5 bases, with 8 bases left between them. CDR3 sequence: CASSVVTAETQYF. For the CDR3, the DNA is TGTGCCAGCAGCGTAGTTACCGCGGAGACCCAGTACTTC.

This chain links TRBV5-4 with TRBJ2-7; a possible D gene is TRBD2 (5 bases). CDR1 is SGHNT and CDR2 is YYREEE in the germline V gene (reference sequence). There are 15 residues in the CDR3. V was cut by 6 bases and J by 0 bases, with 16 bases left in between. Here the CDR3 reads CASTRGPLSSYEQYF. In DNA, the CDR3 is TGTGCCAGCACTCGAGGGCCCCTAAGCTCCTACGAGCAGTACTTC. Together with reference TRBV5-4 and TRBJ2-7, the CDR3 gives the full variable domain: ETGVTQSPTHLIKTRGQQVTLRCSSQSGHNTVSWYQQALGQGPQFIFQYYREEENGRGNFPPRFSGLQFPNYSSELNVNALELDDSALYLCASTRGPLSSYEQYFGPGTRLTVT.

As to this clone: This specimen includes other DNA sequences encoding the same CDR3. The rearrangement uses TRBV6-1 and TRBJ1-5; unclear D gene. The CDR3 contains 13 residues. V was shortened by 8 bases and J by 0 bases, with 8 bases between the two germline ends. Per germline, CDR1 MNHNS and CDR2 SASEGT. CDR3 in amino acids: CASSTDSNQPQHF. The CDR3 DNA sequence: TGTGCCAGCTCGACGGATAGCAATCAGCCCCAGCATTTT.

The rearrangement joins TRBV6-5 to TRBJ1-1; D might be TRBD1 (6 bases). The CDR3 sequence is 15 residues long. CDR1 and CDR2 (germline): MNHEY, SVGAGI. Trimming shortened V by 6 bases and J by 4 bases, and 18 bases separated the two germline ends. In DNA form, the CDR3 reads TGTGCCAGCAGCTCGGGGGCTCTGGGAGTCACTGAAGCTTTCTTT. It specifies CASSSGALGVTEAFF.

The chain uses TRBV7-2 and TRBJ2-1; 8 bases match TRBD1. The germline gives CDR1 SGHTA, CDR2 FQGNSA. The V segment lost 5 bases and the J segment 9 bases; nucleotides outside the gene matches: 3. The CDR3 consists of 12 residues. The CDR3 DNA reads TGTGCCAGCAGCCGGACAGGGTTTGAGCAGTTCTTC. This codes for CASSRTGFEQFF.

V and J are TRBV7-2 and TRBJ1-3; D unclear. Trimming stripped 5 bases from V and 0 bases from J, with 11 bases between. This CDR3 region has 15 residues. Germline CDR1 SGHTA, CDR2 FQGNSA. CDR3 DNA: TGTGCCAGCAGCGTGGACGGATACTCTGGAAACACCATATATTTT. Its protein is CASSVDGYSGNTIYF.

As DNA, the CDR3 is TGTGCCAGCAGTTCGGGACAGACAAACTATGGCTACACCTTC. Translated: CASSSGQTNYGYTF. This chain uses TRBV5-4 with TRBJ1-2; 7 nucleotides align to TRBD1. Germline V gene sequence: CDR1 SGHNT, CDR2 YYREEE (reference sequence). CDR3 length: 14 residues. V lost 5 bases and J lost 2; bases outside the gene matches: 6.

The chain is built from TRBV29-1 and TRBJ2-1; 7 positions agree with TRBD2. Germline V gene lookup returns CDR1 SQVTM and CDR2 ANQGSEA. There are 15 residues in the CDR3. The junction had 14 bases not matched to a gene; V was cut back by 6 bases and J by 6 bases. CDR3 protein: CSVPWWPSGSNEQFF. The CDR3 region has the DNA TGCAGCGTCCCCTGGTGGCCTAGCGGCTCCAATGAGCAGTTCTTC.

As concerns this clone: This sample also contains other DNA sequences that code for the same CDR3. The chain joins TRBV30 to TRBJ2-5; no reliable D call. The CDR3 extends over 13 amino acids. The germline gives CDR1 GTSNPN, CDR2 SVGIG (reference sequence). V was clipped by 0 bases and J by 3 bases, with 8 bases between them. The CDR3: CAWSVRRKETQYF. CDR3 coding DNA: TGTGCCTGGAGTGTACGCAGAAAAGAGACCCAGTACTTC.

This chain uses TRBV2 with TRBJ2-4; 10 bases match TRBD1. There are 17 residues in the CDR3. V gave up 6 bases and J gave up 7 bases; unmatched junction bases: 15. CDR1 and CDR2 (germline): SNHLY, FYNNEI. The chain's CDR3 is CASSPPTGDRGRNIQYF. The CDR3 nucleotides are TGTGCCAGCAGCCCACCGACGGGGGACAGGGGCAGGAACATTCAGTACTTC.

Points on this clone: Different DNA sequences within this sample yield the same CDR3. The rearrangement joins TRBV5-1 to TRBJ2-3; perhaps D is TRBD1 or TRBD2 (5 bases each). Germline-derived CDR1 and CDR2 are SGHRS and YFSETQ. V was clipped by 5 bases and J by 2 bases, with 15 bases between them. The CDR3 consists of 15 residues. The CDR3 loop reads CASSPTGTSTDTQYF. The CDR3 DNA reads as TGCGCCAGCAGTCCAACCGGGACCTCCACAGATACGCAGTATTTT.

CDR3 DNA: TGTGCCAGCAGCGGGGATGTGGGGGTCGGAGAGCAGTACTTC. Its protein product is CASSGDVGVGEQYF. This rearrangement joins TRBV7-6 to TRBJ2-7; D may be TRBD1 or TRBD2 (5 bases each). The V gene's germline CDR1 is SGHVS and CDR2 FNYEAQ. The CDR3 has 14 amino acids. The germline V and J ends were trimmed by 5 bases and 7 bases, with 18 bases remaining between them. The whole variable domain, filled in from reference TRBV7-6 and TRBJ2-7, reads GAGVSQSPRYKVTKRGQDVALRCDPISGHVSLYWYRQALGQGPEFLTYFNYEAQQDKSGLPNDRFSAERPEGSISTLTIQRTEQRDSAMYRCASSGDVGVGEQYFGPGTRLTVT.